What follows are 25 T cell receptor beta chains derived from one specimen sequenced in a study of radiation and T cells in renal cell carcinoma. The time point is: baseline pretreatment blood. Stated treatment: 15 Gy SBRT to primary tumor, nephrectomy 4 weeks later. Sequenced by immunoSEQ multiplex PCR; TCRdb stores in-frame clones only, minus some. This sample has about 140,000 clones; 75% to 90% occur once, and the top ten carry roughly 25%. The sample consisted of blood, taken from a patient whose treatment included radiotherapy and nephrectomy. The origin of the receptors is a woman between 45 and 60 years old with renal cell carcinoma.

V gene TRBV27 combines with J gene TRBJ2-3; no clear D gene. Deletions cut 6 bases from V and 6 bases from J, with 16 bases between. The CDR3 has 14 amino acids. Germline V gene data show CDR1 as MNHEY and CDR2 as SMNVEV (reference sequence). DNA for the CDR3: TGTGCCAGCAGACTTATCCGGACGGCGGATACGCAGTATTTT. Its protein product is CASRLIRTADTQYF.

The gene calls are TRBV5-1 and TRBJ1-6; TRBD1 might be the D (5 bases). The CDR3 contains 14 residues. V dropped 5 bases and J dropped 6 bases, with 12 bases sitting between them. Per the germline V gene, CDR1 is SGHRS and CDR2 is YFSETQ. CDR3 in DNA: TGCGCCAGCAGTCATGGGGGTGGTAATTCACCCCTCCACTTT. Translating gives CASSHGGGNSPLHF.

The J gene is TRBJ2-3, the V gene TRBV27, with 9 bases lining up with TRBD1. In germline, CDR1 is MNHEY, CDR2 SMNVEV (reference sequence). CDR3 length: 13 residues. J gave up 8 bases and V 4 bases, and 4 bases lay outside the gene matches. DNA of the CDR3: TGTGCCAGCAGTTCACAGGGGGCGGGTACGCAGTATTTT. Encoded protein: CASSSQGAGTQYF.

This clone was seen repeatedly, ten times or more. The CDR3 sequence: CASSPGKHYGYTF. CDR3 DNA sequence: TGTGCCAGCAGCCCCGGAAAGCACTATGGCTACACCTTC. The chain links TRBV9 to TRBJ1-2; D uncertain. Trimming stripped 4 bases from V and 3 bases from J, with 10 bases between. The CDR3 sequence is 13 residues long. CDR1 is SGDLS, CDR2 YYNGEE, per germline.

This sequence joins TRBV23-1 and TRBJ1-1; 7 nucleotides align to TRBD1. TRBV23-1 belongs to the ORF category, with a function that is uncertain. J lost 1 base, V lost 3 bases, and 5 bases had no gene match. The CDR3 length is 15 residues. The CDR3 spells CASSHPGQKNTEAFF. The CDR3 DNA sequence: TGCGCCAGCAGTCATCCGGGACAGAAGAACACTGAAGCTTTCTTT.

The gene calls are TRBV5-1 and TRBJ1-4; tentative D call: TRBD1 (5 bases). V lost 2 bases and J lost 8, with 13 bases in between. Germline V gene sequence: CDR1 SGHRS, CDR2 YFSETQ. The CDR3 has 14 amino acids. As DNA, the CDR3 is TGCGCCAGCAGCTTCGGGCAGGGTGGCGAAAAACTGTTTTTT. Amino acids: CASSFGQGGEKLFF.

J is TRBJ2-7 and V is TRBV2; the D is unclear. This CDR3 has 14 amino acids. V dropped 1 base and J dropped 1 base, with 8 bases sitting between them. Germline V gives CDR1 SNHLY, CDR2 FYNNEI. The CDR3 loop reads CASSEDQVSYEQYF. The CDR3 DNA is TGTGCCAGCAGTGAAGATCAGGTTTCCTACGAGCAGTACTTC.

The chain joins TRBV5-4 to TRBJ2-1; possibly TRBD1 for D (6 bases). V lost 4 bases and J lost 11, with 10 bases in between. This CDR3 spans 11 amino acids. Germline values: CDR1 SGHNT, CDR2 YYREEE (reference sequence). CDR3 in DNA: TGTGCCAGCAGCCCGGGGACAAAGCAGTTCTTC. Translated, it gives CASSPGTKQFF.

The J gene is TRBJ1-2, the V gene TRBV9; D not certain. This CDR3 has 13 residues. Per the germline V gene, CDR1 is SGDLS and CDR2 is YYNGEE. Trimming took 0 bases from V and 6 from J, leaving 9 bases between them. The CDR3 spells CASSVVSGDGYTF. The CDR3 nucleotides are TGTGCCAGCAGCGTAGTGTCGGGCGATGGCTACACCTTC.

CDR3 bases: TGTGCCAGCAGTTTGTTCGCCGGGGTGGAAGCTTTCTTT. It codes for CASSLFAGVEAFF. The V call is TRBV27, the J call TRBJ1-1; D is undetermined. The germline CDR1 and CDR2 sequences are MNHEY and SMNVEV (reference sequence). V dropped 3 bases and J dropped 8 bases, with 13 bases sitting between them. CDR3 length: 13 residues.

The rearrangement joins TRBV7-2 to TRBJ2-1; no clear D. CDR3 length equals 14 residues. V was shortened by 4 bases and J by 5 bases, with 12 bases between the two germline ends. The V gene's germline CDR1 is SGHTA and CDR2 FQGNSA. The CDR3 sequence: CASSYPTENNEQFF. CDR3 nucleotide sequence: TGTGCCAGCAGCTACCCAACAGAGAACAATGAGCAGTTCTTC.

The gene calls are TRBV5-6 and TRBJ2-7; the match to TRBD1 covers 7 bases. CDR1 SGHDT and CDR2 YYEEEE come from the germline V gene. V lost 4 bases and J lost 2; bases outside the gene matches: 9. The CDR3 is 15 amino acids. The DNA for the CDR3 is TGTGCCAGCAGCCCGTTGGACAGGCGCCCCTACGAGCAGTACTTC. It encodes CASSPLDRRPYEQYF.

The V gene is TRBV4-3, the J gene TRBJ2-7; D is ambiguous. Germline V gene lookup returns CDR1 LGHNA and CDR2 YSLEER. CDR3 length: 17 residues. The ends were cut back, 0 bases at V and 6 bases at J, with 21 bases in the middle. CDR3 DNA sequence: TGCGCCAGCAGCCAAGATCAGATGGCGGCTAGGAGTCGCGAGCAGTACTTC. It codes for CASSQDQMAARSREQYF.

In its sample, this clone was seen a few times. Distinct nucleotide sequences in the sample also encode this CDR3. The chain uses TRBV6-1 and TRBJ1-5; D might be TRBD1 (6 bases). CDR3 size: 16 residues. Germline loops: CDR1 MNHNS, CDR2 SASEGT. V was clipped by 3 bases and J by 0 bases, with 12 bases between them. The CDR3 region has the DNA TGTGCCAGCAGTGAGCGAGGGGGGGCTAGCAATCAGCCCCAGCATTTT. Protein product: CASSERGGASNQPQHF.

The J gene is TRBJ1-2, the V gene TRBV6-5, with 7 bases lining up with TRBD1. CDR1 is MNHEY and CDR2 is SVGAGI in the germline V gene. J gave up 6 bases and V 2 bases, and 6 bases lay outside the gene matches. The CDR3 is 14 amino acids. The CDR3 is CASSYDRVRNGYTF. The CDR3 DNA reads TGTGCCAGCAGTTACGACAGGGTGAGGAATGGCTACACCTTC.

The rearrangement links TRBV5-1 to TRBJ1-4; the D is unclear. Trimming left V 4 bases short and J 8 bases short, with 21 bases between. Germline-derived CDR1 and CDR2 are SGHRS and YFSETQ. The CDR3 runs to 16 residues. The CDR3 region has the DNA TGCGCCAGCAGCCTCAATACTGGGTCGCGGTTCGAAAAACTGTTTTTT. Its translation is CASSLNTGSRFEKLFF.

In its sample, this clone was seen once. The chain combines TRBV5-6 with TRBJ1-1, with D uncertain. In germline, CDR1 is SGHDT, CDR2 YYEEEE. The CDR3 spans 13 residues. The ends were cut back, 5 bases at V and 2 bases at J, with 10 bases in the middle. Written as DNA, the CDR3 is TGTGCCAGCAGATGGGGTCTTAACACTGAAGCTTTCTTT. As protein: CASRWGLNTEAFF.

V and J are TRBV7-8 and TRBJ1-6; no definite D call. Trimming cost V 5 bases and J 8 bases, with 4 bases left between them. Germline V gives CDR1 SGHVS, CDR2 FQNEAQ. This CDR3 is built from 11 residues. DNA for the CDR3: TGTGCCAGCAGCCGTGATTCACCCCTCCACTTT. Translating it yields CASSRDSPLHF.

This sequence joins TRBV7-2 and TRBJ2-2, with no clear D. The V end was cut by 1 base, the J end by 6 bases, with 3 bases between. This CDR3 region has 12 residues. Germline V gene lookup returns CDR1 SGHTA and CDR2 FQGNSA. The chain's CDR3 is CASSLDAGELFF. The CDR3 region has the DNA TGTGCCAGCAGCTTAGATGCCGGGGAGCTGTTTTTT.

In this sample, this clone turned up once. V usage is TRBV6-1 and J usage is TRBJ2-4; D is possibly TRBD2 (6 bases). The CDR3 contains 13 residues. V lost 6 bases to trimming and J lost 0 bases, with 6 bases between them. The germline CDR1 and CDR2 sequences are MNHNS and SASEGT. This chain's CDR3 is CASRGLAKNIQYF. In DNA, the CDR3 is TGTGCCAGCAGGGGACTAGCCAAAAACATTCAGTACTTC.

This rearrangement joins TRBV7-2 to TRBJ2-3; no clear D gene. Trimming took off 1 base at V and 3 bases at J, with 14 bases between the two ends. The CDR3 consists of 16 residues. Germline-derived CDR1 and CDR2 are SGHTA and FQGNSA. The DNA for the CDR3 is TGTGCCAGCAGCTTAGGGGTTAGCTACCGAACAGATACGCAGTATTTT. Protein product: CASSLGVSYRTDTQYF.

This chain uses TRBV4-1 with TRBJ1-6; D not resolved. V shed 2 bases and J shed 13 bases, with 15 bases lying between them. Germline CDR1 and CDR2: MGHRA and YSYEKL. CDR3 size: 14 residues. In nucleotides, the CDR3 is TGCGCCAGCAGCCAAAACATCCCTGATTGGCCCCTCCACTTT. It translates to CASSQNIPDWPLHF.

The gene calls are TRBV2 and TRBJ1-3, with D perhaps matching TRBD1 (5 bases). Trimming shortened V by 5 bases and J by 8 bases, and 16 bases separated the two germline ends. The CDR3 has 14 residues. The germline V gene encodes CDR1 SNHLY and CDR2 FYNNEI. CDR3 region: CASSRTSSSDTIYF. CDR3 bases: TGTGCCAGCAGTCGGACATCCTCGTCGGACACCATATATTTT.

This clone has just one count. The V and J genes are TRBV6-5 and TRBJ2-7; 7 bases align to TRBD1. V was clipped by 0 bases and J by 2 bases; unmatched bases: 1. This CDR3 is built from 14 residues. The V gene's germline CDR1 is MNHEY and CDR2 SVGAGI. CDR3 protein: CASSYSGQTYEQYF. The CDR3 DNA is TGTGCCAGCAGTTACTCGGGACAGACCTACGAGCAGTACTTC.

The chain uses TRBV6-5 and TRBJ2-1; the match to TRBD2 covers 9 bases. The J segment lost 16 bases and the V segment lost 4 bases, leaving 14 bases of the junction unmatched. CDR1 is MNHEY and CDR2 is SVGAGI in the germline V gene. The CDR3 runs 14 residues. CDR3 loop: CASSSPGRGGGEFF. DNA for the CDR3: TGTGCCAGCAGTTCCCCCGGTCGGGGCGGGGGGGAATTCTTC.